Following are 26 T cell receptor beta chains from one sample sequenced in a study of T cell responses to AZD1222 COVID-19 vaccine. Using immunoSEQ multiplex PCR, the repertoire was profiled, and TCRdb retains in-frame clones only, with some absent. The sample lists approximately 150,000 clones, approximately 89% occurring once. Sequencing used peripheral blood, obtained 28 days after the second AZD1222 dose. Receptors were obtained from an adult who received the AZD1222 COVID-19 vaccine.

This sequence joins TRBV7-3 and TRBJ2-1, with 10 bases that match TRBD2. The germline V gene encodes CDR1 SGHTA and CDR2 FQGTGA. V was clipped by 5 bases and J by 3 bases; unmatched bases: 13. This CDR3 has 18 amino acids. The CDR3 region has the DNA TGTGCCAGCAGCCCCGCCCAAGGACTAGCGGAGAACTACAATGAGCAGTTCTTC. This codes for CASSPAQGLAENYNEQFF.

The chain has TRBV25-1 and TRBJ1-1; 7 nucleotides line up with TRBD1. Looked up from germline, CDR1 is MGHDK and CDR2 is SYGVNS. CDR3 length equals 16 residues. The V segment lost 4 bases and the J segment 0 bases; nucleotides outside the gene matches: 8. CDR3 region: CASSAPQGMVNTEAFF. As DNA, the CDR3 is TGTGCCAGCAGTGCCCCACAGGGGATGGTGAACACTGAAGCTTTCTTT. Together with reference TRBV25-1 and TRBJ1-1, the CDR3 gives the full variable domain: EADIYQTPRYLVIGTGKKITLECSQTMGHDKMYWYQQDPGMELHLIHYSYGVNSTEKGDLSSESTVSRIRTEHFPLTLESARPSHTSQYLCASSAPQGMVNTEAFFGQGTRLTVV.

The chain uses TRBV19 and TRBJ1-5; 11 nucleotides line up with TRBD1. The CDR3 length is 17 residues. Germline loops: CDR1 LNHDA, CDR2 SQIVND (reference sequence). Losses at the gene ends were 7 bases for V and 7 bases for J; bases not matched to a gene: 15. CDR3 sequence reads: CASIDGQGANLRQPQHF. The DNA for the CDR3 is TGTGCCAGTATCGATGGACAGGGGGCGAATCTTCGGCAGCCCCAGCATTTT.

CDR3 protein: CASSKGTGHYGYTF. In DNA form, the CDR3 reads TGTGCCAGTAGTAAGGGGACAGGGCACTATGGCTACACCTTC. This chain links TRBV19 with TRBJ1-2, with 9 bases aligning to TRBD1. The CDR3 has 14 residues. The junction had 3 bases not matched to a gene; V was cut back by 4 bases and J by 3 bases. Germline CDR1 is LNHDA and CDR2 is SQIVND (reference sequence).

Here the CDR3 reads CASSLEGGGTQYF. The CDR3 DNA is TGTGCCAGCAGTTTGGAAGGGGGGGGGACCCAGTACTTC. The V call is TRBV12-3 or TRBV12-4, the J call TRBJ2-5; D may be TRBD2 (7 bases). This CDR3 contains 13 residues. Trimming shortened V by 3 bases and J by 7 bases, and 12 bases separated the two germline ends.

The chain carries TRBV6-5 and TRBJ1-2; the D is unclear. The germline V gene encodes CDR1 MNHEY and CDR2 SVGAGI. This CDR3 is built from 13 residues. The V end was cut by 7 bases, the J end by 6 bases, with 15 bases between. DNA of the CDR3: TGTGCCAGCACCCCCGCTGCACACCATGGCTACACCTTC. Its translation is CASTPAAHHGYTF.

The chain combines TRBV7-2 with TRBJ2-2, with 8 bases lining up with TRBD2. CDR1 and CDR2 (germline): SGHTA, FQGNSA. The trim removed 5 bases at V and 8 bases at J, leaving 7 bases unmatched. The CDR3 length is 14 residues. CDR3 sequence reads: CASSRSGIGGELFF. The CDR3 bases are TGTGCCAGCAGCCGTAGCGGGATTGGAGGGGAGCTGTTTTTT.

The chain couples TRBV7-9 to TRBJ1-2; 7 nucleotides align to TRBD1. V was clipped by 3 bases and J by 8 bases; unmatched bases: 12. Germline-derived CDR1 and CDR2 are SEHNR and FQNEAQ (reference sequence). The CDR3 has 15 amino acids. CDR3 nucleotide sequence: TGTGCCAGCAGCTTCCTTGGTGAGGGGGCGTCGGGCTACACCTTC. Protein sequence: CASSFLGEGASGYTF.

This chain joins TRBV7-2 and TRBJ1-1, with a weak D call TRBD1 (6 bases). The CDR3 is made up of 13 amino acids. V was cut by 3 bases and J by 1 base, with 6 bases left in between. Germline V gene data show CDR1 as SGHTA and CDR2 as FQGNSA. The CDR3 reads CASSFRGNTEAFF. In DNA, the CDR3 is TGTGCCAGCAGCTTCAGGGGGAACACTGAAGCTTTCTTT.

CDR3 DNA sequence: TGTGCCAGTAGTACCTGGACAGGACCGGGGACTGAAGCTTTCTTT. This sequence encodes CASSTWTGPGTEAFF. The rearrangement joins TRBV19 to TRBJ1-1; 7 bases fit TRBD1. V shed 4 bases and J 5 bases; nucleotides not matched to a gene: 10. CDR1 LNHDA and CDR2 SQIVND come from the germline V gene (reference sequence). This CDR3 spans 15 amino acids.

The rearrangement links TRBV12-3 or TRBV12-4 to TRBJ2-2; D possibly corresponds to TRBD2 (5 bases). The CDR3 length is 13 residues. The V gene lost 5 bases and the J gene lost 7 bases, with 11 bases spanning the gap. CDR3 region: CASSPSGIGELFF. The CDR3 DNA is TGTGCCAGCAGTCCTTCGGGGATCGGGGAGCTGTTTTTT.

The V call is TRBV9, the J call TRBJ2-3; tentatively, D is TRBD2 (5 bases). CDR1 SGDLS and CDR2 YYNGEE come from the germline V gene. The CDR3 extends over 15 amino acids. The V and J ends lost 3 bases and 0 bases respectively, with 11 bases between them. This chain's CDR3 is CASSGIAKSTDTQYF. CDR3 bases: TGTGCCAGCAGCGGTATAGCGAAGAGCACAGATACGCAGTATTTT. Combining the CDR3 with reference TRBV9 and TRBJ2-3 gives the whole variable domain DSGVTQTPKHLITATGQRVTLRCSPRSGDLSVYWYQQSLDQGLQFLIQYYNGEERAKGNILERFSAQQFPDLHSELNLSSLELGDSALYFCASSGIAKSTDTQYFGPGTRLTVL.

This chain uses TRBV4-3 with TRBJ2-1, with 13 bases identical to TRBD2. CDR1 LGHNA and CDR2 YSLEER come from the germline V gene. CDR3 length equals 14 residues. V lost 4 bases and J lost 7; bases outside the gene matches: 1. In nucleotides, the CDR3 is TGCGCCAGCAGCCCGGGACTAGCGGGAAATGAGCAGTTCTTC. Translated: CASSPGLAGNEQFF.

The CDR3 DNA sequence: TGCAGTGCTAATGACAGAGCCTCAAATCATTTCCGCTATGGCTACACCTTC. Translating gives CSANDRASNHFRYGYTF. V is TRBV20-1 and J is TRBJ1-2; a possible D gene is TRBD1 (5 bases). The CDR3 length is 17 residues. Germline V gene data show CDR1 as DFQATT and CDR2 as SNEGSKA (reference sequence). The V end lost 4 bases, the J end lost 4 bases, and 25 bases lay between the germline ends.

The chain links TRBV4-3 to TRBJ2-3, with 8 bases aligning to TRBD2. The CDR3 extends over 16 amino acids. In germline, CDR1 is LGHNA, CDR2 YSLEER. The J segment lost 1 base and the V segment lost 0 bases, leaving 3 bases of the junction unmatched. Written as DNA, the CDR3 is TGCGCCAGCAGCCAAGATGGACTAGCCCGCACAGATACGCAGTATTTT. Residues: CASSQDGLARTDTQYF.

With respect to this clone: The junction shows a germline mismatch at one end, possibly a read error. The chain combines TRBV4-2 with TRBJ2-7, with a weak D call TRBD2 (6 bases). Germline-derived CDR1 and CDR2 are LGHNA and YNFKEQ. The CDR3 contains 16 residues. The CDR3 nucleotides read TGTGCCACCAGCCACCACGACTCCGGCGGGAACTACGAGCAGTACTTC. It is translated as CATSHHDSGGNYEQYF.

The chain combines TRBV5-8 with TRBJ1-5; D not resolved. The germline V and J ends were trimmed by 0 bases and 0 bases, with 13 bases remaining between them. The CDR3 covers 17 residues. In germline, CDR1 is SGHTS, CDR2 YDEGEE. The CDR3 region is CASSLGARVYSNQPQHF. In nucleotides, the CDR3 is TGTGCCAGCAGCTTGGGCGCGAGAGTATATAGCAATCAGCCCCAGCATTTT.

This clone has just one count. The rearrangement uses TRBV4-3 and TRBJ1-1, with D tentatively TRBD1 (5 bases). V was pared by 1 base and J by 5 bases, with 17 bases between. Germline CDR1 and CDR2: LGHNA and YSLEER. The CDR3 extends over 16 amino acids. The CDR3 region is CASSQAGGSLRTEAFF. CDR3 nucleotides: TGCGCCAGCAGCCAAGCTGGGGGTTCGTTGCGTACTGAAGCTTTCTTT.

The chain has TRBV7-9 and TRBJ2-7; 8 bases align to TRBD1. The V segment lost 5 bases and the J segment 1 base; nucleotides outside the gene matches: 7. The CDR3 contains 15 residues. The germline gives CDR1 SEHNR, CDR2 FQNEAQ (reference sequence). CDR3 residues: CASSRGTGRSYEQYF. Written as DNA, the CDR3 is TGTGCCAGCAGCCGGGGGACAGGAAGATCCTACGAGCAGTACTTC.

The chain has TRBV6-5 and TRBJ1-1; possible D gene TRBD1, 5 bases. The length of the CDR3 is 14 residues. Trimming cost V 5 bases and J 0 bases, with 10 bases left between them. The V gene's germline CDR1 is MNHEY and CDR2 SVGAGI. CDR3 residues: CASSQGLLNTEAFF. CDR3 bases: TGTGCCAGCAGTCAGGGACTGTTGAACACTGAAGCTTTCTTT.

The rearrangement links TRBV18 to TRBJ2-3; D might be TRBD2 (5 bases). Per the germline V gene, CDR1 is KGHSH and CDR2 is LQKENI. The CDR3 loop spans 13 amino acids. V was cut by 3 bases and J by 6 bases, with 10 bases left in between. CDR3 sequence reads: CASSPLARDTQYF. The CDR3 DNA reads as TGTGCCAGCTCACCCCTAGCTAGGGATACGCAGTATTTT.

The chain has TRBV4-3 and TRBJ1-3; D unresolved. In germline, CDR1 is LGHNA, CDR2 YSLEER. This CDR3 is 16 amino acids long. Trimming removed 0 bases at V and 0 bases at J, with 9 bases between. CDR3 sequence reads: CASSQEATLSGNTIYF. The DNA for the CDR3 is TGCGCCAGCAGCCAAGAGGCGACCCTCTCTGGAAACACCATATATTTT.

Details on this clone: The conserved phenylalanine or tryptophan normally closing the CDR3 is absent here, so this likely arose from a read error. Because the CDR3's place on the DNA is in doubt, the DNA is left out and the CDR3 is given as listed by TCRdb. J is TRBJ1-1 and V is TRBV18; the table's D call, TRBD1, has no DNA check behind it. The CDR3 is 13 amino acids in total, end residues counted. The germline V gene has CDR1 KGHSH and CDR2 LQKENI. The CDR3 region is CASSPPSTGLKVL.

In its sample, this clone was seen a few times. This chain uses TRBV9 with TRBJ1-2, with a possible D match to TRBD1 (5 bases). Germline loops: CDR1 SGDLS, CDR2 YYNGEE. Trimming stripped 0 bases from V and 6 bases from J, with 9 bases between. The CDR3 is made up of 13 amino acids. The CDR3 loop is CASSVGRDDGYTF. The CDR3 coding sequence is TGTGCCAGCAGCGTAGGAAGGGACGATGGCTACACCTTC.

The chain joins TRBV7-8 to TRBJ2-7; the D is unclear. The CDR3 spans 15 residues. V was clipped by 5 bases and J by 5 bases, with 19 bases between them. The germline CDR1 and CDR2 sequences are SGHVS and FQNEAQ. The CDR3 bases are TGTGCCAGCAGCGGCTTAGTCACAGCAGAGGACGAGCAGTACTTC. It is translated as CASSGLVTAEDEQYF.

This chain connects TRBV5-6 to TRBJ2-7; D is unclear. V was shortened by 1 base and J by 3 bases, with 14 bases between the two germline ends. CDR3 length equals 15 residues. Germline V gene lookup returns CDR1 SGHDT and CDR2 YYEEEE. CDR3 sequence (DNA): TGTGCCAGCAGCTTGAGGAGTCTAGATAGCTACGAGCAGTACTTC. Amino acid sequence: CASSLRSLDSYEQYF. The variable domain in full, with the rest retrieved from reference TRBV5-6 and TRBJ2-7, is DAGVTQSPTHLIKTRGQQVTLRCSPKSGHDTVSWYQQALGQGPQFIFQYYEEEERQRGNFPDRFSGHQFPNYSSELNVNALLLGDSALYLCASSLRSLDSYEQYFGPGTRLTVT.